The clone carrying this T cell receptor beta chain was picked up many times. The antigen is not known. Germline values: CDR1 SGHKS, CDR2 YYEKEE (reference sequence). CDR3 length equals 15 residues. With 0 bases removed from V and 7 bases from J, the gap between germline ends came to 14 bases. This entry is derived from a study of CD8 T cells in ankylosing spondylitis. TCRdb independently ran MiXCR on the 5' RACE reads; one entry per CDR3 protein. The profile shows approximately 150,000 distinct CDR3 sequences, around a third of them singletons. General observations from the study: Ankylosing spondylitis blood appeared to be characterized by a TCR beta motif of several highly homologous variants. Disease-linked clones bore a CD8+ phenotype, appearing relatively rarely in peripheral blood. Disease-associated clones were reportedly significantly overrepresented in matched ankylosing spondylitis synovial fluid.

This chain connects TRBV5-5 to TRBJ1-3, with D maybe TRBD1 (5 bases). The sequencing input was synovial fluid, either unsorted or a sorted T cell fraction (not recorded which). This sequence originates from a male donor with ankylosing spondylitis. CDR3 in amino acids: CASSLGDHGVNTIYF. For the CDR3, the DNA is TGTGCCAGCAGCTTGGGGGACCATGGAGTTAACACCATATATTTT.